Below are 16 T cell receptor gamma chains sequenced from a single sample in a study of gamma delta lymphoproliferative disorders and STAT genes. TCRdb called clones anew from the multiplex PCR reads with CATT. Here the sample spans over a thousand gamma-chain clones, about 15% being singletons. The receptor sequences were amplified from genomic DNA of peripheral blood mononuclear cells. Material for sequencing was blood. Receptor source: a human donor in good health.

This clone is classed as medium-sized. Other DNA sequences in this specimen translate into the identical CDR3. This chain connects TRGV9 to TRGJ1 or TRGJ2. Assignment of the J gene here rests on matching the DNA to germline, because TCRdb gives none. Germline assignment: CDR1 GITISATS and CDR2 ISYDGTV (reference sequence). With V trimmed by 0 bases and J by 7 bases, 3 bases remained unmatched. This CDR3 has 12 amino acids. The DNA for the CDR3 is TGTGCCTTGTGGGAGGTGCGATATAAGAAACTCTTT. Translated: CALWEVRYKKLF.

By sample fraction, this clone is large. The V call is TRGV3, the J call TRGJP2. The J gene was not available in TCRdb and was assigned here by matching the DNA to germline segments. Trimming cost V 0 bases and J 2 bases; bases outside gene matches: 3. This CDR3 spans 15 amino acids. Germline assignment: CDR1 VTNTFY and CDR2 YDVSTARD (reference sequence). The CDR3 bases are TGTGCCACCTGGGACAGGCGAAGTAGTGATTGGATCAAGACGTTT. It specifies CATWDRRSSDWIKTF.

Judged by abundance, this clone is large. No DNA is shown, since the ends of the CDR3 on it are uncertain; the CDR3 is the one TCRdb lists. Here the V gene is TRGV11, but the J gene went uncalled. TRGV11 is given ORF status, its function remaining uncertain. The CDR3 is 15 amino acids long, termini counted. CDR3 amino acids: CTTVPAGLGTSKKLF.

Relative to its sample, this clone is medium-sized. V usage is TRGV2 and J usage is TRGJ1 or TRGJ2. TCRdb offers no J gene call, so here the DNA was matched to germline to obtain one. CDR1 and CDR2 from the germline V gene are EGSNGY and YDSYNSKV. J was trimmed by 9 bases and V by 1 base; bases with no gene match: 9. This CDR3 has 13 residues. CDR3 loop: CATWDGRIFKKLF. The CDR3 DNA reads TGTGCCACCTGGGACGGAAGAATTTTTAAGAAACTCTTT.

This clone is termed medium-sized. The V call is TRGV4, the J call TRGJ1 or TRGJ2. The J gene was missing in TCRdb and was found by matching the end of the DNA to germline. Germline CDR1 reads EGSTGY; CDR2 reads YDSYTSSV. V gave up 1 base and J gave up 0 bases; unmatched junction bases: 12. The CDR3 has 17 amino acids. In DNA form, the CDR3 reads TGTGCCACCTGGGATGGATACCAACCCCCGAATTATTATAAGAAACTCTTT. Encoded protein: CATWDGYQPPNYYKKLF.

A word on this clone: Because the CDR3's place on the DNA is in doubt, the DNA is left out and the CDR3 is given as listed by TCRdb. No J gene was assigned, while the V gene was called as TRGV11. TRGV11 is an open reading frame, and its role is uncertain. Termini included, the CDR3 measures 14 amino acids. CDR3 sequence: CTTVPAGYPYKKLF.

By its share, this clone is large. The chain employs TRGV2 and TRGJP1. The J gene was missing in TCRdb and was found by matching the end of the DNA to germline. V lost 1 base and J lost 0; bases outside the gene matches: 2. There are 15 residues in the CDR3. Germline V lookup: CDR1 EGSNGY, CDR2 YDSYNSKV. Written as DNA, the CDR3 is TGTGCCACCTGGGACGGCTATACCACTGGTTGGTTCAAGATATTT. Translating gives CATWDGYTTGWFKIF.

This clone is termed medium-sized. The chain couples TRGV10 to TRGJ1 or TRGJ2. Here the J gene was assigned by germline matching of the DNA, as TCRdb has none. TRGV10 qualifies as an ORF whose function is uncertain. The CDR3 runs to 10 residues. Unmatched junction bases numbered 6, after V lost 8 bases and J lost 10 bases. CDR3 bases: TGTGCTGCGTGGGATTTGAAGAAACTCTTT. Translation: CAAWDLKKLF.

This clone rates as large. This chain links TRGV4 with TRGJ1 or TRGJ2. Here the J gene was assigned by germline matching of the DNA, as TCRdb has none. After removal of 2 bases from V and 2 bases from J, the junction contained 3 bases not matched to a gene. The CDR3 has 13 amino acids. CDR1 and CDR2 from the germline V gene are EGSTGY and YDSYTSSV. CDR3 sequence reads: CATWDDYYYKKLF. The DNA of the CDR3 is TGTGCCACCTGGGATGATTATTATTATAAGAAACTCTTT.

This clone was detected only a few times. The DNA is left out, because the CDR3 cannot be placed on it with certainty; the CDR3 is given as TCRdb lists it. CDR3 residues: CATWDRVLGIRNSLAVEQHF. The V segment is TRGV3, and no J call was made. Germline CDR1 reads VTNTFY; CDR2 reads YDVSTARD (reference sequence). The CDR3 length is 20 residues, termini included.

This clone is labeled as medium-sized. The V gene call is TRGV10, and the J gene call is absent. TRGV10 is an ORF; its function is uncertain. This CDR3 has 13 residues. This chain's CDR3 is CAASFSPPPKNLF. CDR3 bases: TGTGCTGCATCCTTTTCCCCCCCCCCGAAGAACCTCTTT.

This clone is judged medium-sized. The DNA is omitted, as the CDR3 cannot be located on it reliably, and the CDR3 follows TCRdb's listing. V gene TRGV11 was called; the J gene was not. TRGV11 is known as an ORF, though its function is uncertain. The CDR3 comprises 17 residues, both ends counted. CDR3 residues: CTTVPAGLVGSDWIKTF.

Judged by abundance, this clone is medium-sized. The chain carries TRGV9 and TRGJ1 or TRGJ2. The J gene, missing from TCRdb, was assigned here through DNA to germline matching. Germline values: CDR1 GITISATS, CDR2 ISYDGTV (reference sequence). CDR3 size: 12 residues. Unmatched junction bases numbered 3, after V lost 0 bases and J lost 7 bases. Written as DNA, the CDR3 is TGTGCCTTGTGGGAGGTGTTGTATAAGAAACTCTTT. It is translated as CALWEVLYKKLF.

This clone is medium-sized (0.01 to 0.1%) in the sample. The chain employs TRGV9 and TRGJ1 or TRGJ2. TCRdb supplies no J gene; here it was assigned by aligning the nucleotide sequence to germline. Per germline, CDR1 GITISATS and CDR2 ISYDGTV (reference sequence). This CDR3 comprises 12 residues. Trimming took 0 bases from V and 5 from J; bases not matched to a gene: 1. Written as DNA, the CDR3 is TGTGCCTTGTGGGAGGTGCATTATAAGAAACTCTTT. It codes for CALWEVHYKKLF.

This clone is deemed large. This chain joins TRGV4 and TRGJP1. The J gene, not given by TCRdb, was assigned here from a germline match of the nucleotide sequence. V lost 0 bases, J lost 11 bases, and 6 bases stayed unmatched. This CDR3 is 13 amino acids long. Germline assignment: CDR1 EGSTGY and CDR2 YDSYTSSV. In DNA, the CDR3 is TGTGCCACCTGGGATGGGCCGAGGTGGTTCAAGATATTT. It yields the protein CATWDGPRWFKIF.

In this sample, this clone is medium-sized. V is TRGV8 and J is TRGJ1 or TRGJ2. The J gene, missing from TCRdb, was assigned here through DNA to germline matching. The V gene end was trimmed by 2 bases and the J gene end by 0 bases; junction bases not matched to a gene: 1. Looked up from germline, CDR1 is VENAVY and CDR2 is YDSYNSRV. The CDR3 is made up of 13 amino acids. For the CDR3, the DNA is TGTGCCACCTGGGATAAGAATTATTATAAGAAACTCTTT. This sequence encodes CATWDKNYYKKLF.